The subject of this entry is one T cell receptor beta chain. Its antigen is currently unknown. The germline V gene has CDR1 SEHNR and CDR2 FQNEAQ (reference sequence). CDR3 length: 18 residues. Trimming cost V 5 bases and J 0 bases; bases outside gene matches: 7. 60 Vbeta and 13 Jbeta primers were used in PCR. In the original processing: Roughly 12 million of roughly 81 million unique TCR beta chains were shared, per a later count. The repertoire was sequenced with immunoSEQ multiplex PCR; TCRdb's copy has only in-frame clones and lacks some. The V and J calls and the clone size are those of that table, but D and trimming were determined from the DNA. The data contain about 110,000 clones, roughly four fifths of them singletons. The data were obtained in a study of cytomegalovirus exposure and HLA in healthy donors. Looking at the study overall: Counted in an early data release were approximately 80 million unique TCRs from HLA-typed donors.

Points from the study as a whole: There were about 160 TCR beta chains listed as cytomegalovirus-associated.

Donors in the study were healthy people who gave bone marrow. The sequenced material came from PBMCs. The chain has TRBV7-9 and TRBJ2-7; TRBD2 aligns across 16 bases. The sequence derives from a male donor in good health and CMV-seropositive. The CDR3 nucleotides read TGTGCCAGCAGCAAAGGGACTAGCGGGAGGGTGAGCTCCTACGAGCAGTACTTC. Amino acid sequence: CASSKGTSGRVSSYEQYF. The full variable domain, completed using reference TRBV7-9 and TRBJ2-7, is DTGVSQNPRHKITKRGQNVTFRCDPISEHNRLYWYRQTLGQGPEFLTYFQNEAQLEKSRLLSDRFSAERPKGSFSTLEIQRTEQGDSAMYLCASSKGTSGRVSSYEQYFGPGTRLTVT.